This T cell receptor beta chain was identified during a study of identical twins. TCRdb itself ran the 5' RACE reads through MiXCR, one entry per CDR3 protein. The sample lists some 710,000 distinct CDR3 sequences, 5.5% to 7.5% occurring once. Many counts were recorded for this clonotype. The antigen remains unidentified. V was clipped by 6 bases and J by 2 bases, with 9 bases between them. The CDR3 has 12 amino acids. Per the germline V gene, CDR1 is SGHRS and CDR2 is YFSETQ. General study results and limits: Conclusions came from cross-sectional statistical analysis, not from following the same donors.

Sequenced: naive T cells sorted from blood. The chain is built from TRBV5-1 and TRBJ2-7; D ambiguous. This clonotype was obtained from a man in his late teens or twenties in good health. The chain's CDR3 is CASMSVTYEQYF. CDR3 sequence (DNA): TGCGCCAGCATGTCCGTGACCTACGAGCAGTACTTC.